This paragraph reports one T cell receptor beta chain. The antigen is undetermined. The entry originates in a study of T cell repertoires in cytomegalovirus infection. Study-wide background: Indications of both CMV infection and matching HLA type were provided by public TCR beta signatures.

TCRdb re-derived calls from the reads in MiXCR, one entry per CDR3 protein. Seen here are about 260,000 distinct CDR3 sequences, roughly 15% observed once, and the top ten hold roughly 8.9%. Germline CDR1 and CDR2: SGDLS and YYNGEE. V shed 3 bases, J shed 4 bases, and the junction held 6 bases outside the gene matches. The CDR3 runs 15 residues. General study points: Carriers of CMV and the relevant HLA type were discriminated by public TCR beta frequency.

This sequence joins TRBV9 and TRBJ2-5; TRBD1 matches 10 bases. This TCR was sampled from a human donor in good health (CMV status not recorded). Some clones in this sample may be carry-over from other donors' samples. Specimen: PBMCs. The CDR3 DNA sequence: TGTGCCAGCAGCGCCGGGACAGGGGCAGCAGAGACCCAGTACTTC. Amino acids: CASSAGTGAAETQYF.